A selection of T cell receptor beta chains follows, all from one sample in a study of sequential checkpoint blockade in melanoma. Generated by immunoSEQ multiplex PCR, the TCRdb table keeps only in-frame clones and is missing some. Found here are roughly 31,000 clones, 65% to 90% of them singletons; the top ten hold roughly 23%. Sequenced here: CD8+ T cells sorted from blood (inferred from file names), sampled from a patient given nivolumab and ipilimumab in sequence. The receptors here all came from a human donor with melanoma. The CDR3 runs from the conserved cysteine through the conserved F or W. The order of the fields is V gene, D gene, CDR3 protein. D genes are given only for firm matches.

TRBV7-9 TRBD1 CASSFWTGTDQPQHF
TRBV27 . CATQGQGLGQETQYF
TRBV10-3 TRBD1 CAIRTDRGNNEQFF
TRBV19 . CASNIWGPTYEQYF
TRBV7-2 . CASSSLQGTEAFF
TRBV19 . CASSMNNGGYEQYF
TRBV11-2 . CASSLRTRWSFF
TRBV27 TRBD2 CASSLLGLENTGELFF
TRBV27 . CASSLPGNEQFF
TRBV21-1 . CASSKGLAPDTQYF
TRBV2 TRBD1 CASSLTGGGGNQPQHF
TRBV5-1 . CASSLPTDTEAFF
TRBV5-1 TRBD2 CASSQATGGTYNEQFF
TRBV11-2 TRBD1 CASSRDRASRGQFF
TRBV10-3 TRBD1 CAISDFDRVNTEAFF
TRBV7-2 . CASSLALGGGYTF
TRBV27 . CASSFRGETQYF
TRBV5-6 . CASSLGVSYNEQFF
TRBV10-1 TRBD2 CASSEGLAGSYEQYF
TRBV7-9 TRBD1 CASSLDRVYEQYF
TRBV9 TRBD1 CASSVVTGGAGEAFF
TRBV11-2 TRBD1 CASSPENRGHADTQYF